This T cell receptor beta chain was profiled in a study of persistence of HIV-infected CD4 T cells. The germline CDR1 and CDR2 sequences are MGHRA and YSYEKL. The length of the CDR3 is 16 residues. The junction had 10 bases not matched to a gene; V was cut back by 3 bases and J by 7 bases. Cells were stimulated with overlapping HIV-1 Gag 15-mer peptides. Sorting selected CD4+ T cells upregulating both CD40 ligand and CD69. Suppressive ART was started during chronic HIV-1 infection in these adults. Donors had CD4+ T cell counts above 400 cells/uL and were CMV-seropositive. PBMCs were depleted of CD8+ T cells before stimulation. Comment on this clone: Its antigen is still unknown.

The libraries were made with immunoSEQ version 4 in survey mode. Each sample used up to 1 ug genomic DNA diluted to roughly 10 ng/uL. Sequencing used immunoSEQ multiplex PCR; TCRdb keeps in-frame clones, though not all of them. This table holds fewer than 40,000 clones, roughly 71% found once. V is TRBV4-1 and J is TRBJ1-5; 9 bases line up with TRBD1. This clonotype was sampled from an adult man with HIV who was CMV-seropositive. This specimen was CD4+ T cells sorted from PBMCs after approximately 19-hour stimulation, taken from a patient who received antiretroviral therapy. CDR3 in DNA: TGCGCCAGCAGCCAGACACCGGGACAGGGTACCCAGCCCCAGCATTTT. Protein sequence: CASSQTPGQGTQPQHF.